The 9 T cell receptor beta chains presented below share a single source sample, sequenced in a study of blood T cell repertoires in COVID-19. Libraries were prepared by immunoSEQ multiplex PCR; TCRdb keeps only in-frame clonotypes and omits some of them. The sample has more than 85,000 clones, roughly 86% seen once. Sequenced: peripheral blood. The receptors stem from a man aged 40-49 years with active or convalescent COVID-19.

This chain links TRBV6-6 with TRBJ1-1; possibly TRBD1 for D (6 bases). This CDR3 is built from 12 residues. Trimming pared 6 bases from V and 8 bases from J, leaving 13 bases between. CDR1 is MNHNY and CDR2 is SVGAGI in the germline V gene (reference sequence). CDR3: CASRIQGTEAFF. The CDR3 coding sequence is TGTGCCAGCAGGATACAGGGAACCGAAGCTTTCTTT.

The rearrangement joins TRBV27 to TRBJ1-3, with a weak D call TRBD1 (6 bases). Trimming removed 11 bases at V and 8 bases at J, with 22 bases between. The germline CDR1 and CDR2 sequences are MNHEY and SMNVEV (reference sequence). The CDR3 contains 14 residues. CDR3 sequence: CAAGRSGGGDTIYF. In DNA form, the CDR3 reads TGTGCCGCCGGACGATCGGGAGGGGGGGACACCATATATTTT.

The J gene is TRBJ1-5, the V gene TRBV19; a weak D match, TRBD1 (5 bases). Germline V gene sequence: CDR1 LNHDA, CDR2 SQIVND (reference sequence). CDR3 length: 15 residues. V was shortened by 8 bases and J by 0 bases, with 14 bases between the two germline ends. As DNA, the CDR3 is TGTGCCAGTTCTAACAGGAGAAATAGCAATCAGCCCCAGCATTTT. Amino acid sequence: CASSNRRNSNQPQHF.

The rearrangement links TRBV7-2 to TRBJ2-1, with D possibly being TRBD2 (5 bases). Germline-derived CDR1 and CDR2 are SGHTA and FQGNSA. The CDR3 length is 17 residues. V dropped 1 base and J dropped 0 bases, with 13 bases sitting between them. The CDR3 sequence: CASSLVRGLSSYNEQFF. DNA for the CDR3: TGTGCCAGCAGCTTAGTTCGCGGACTTAGCTCCTACAATGAGCAGTTCTTC.

A few counts support this clone. The chain recombines TRBV27 with TRBJ1-5, with D hard to call. Per germline, CDR1 MNHEY and CDR2 SMNVEV (reference sequence). V was cut by 4 bases and J by 1 base, with 11 bases left in between. The CDR3 length is 15 residues. CDR3: CASSSRVGSNQPQHF. CDR3 DNA sequence: TGTGCCAGCAGTTCACGGGTTGGCAGCAATCAGCCCCAGCATTTT.

The V gene is TRBV6-2 or TRBV6-3, the J gene TRBJ2-7; 11 nucleotides line up with TRBD2. Unmatched junction bases numbered 5, after V lost 6 bases and J lost 4 bases. Germline V lookup: CDR1 MNHEY, CDR2 SVGEGT. The CDR3 has 14 residues. CDR3 sequence (DNA): TGTGCCAGCAGCCGTAGCGGGGGGGCATACGAGCAGTACTTC. Amino acids: CASSRSGGAYEQYF.

For the CDR3, the DNA is TGTGCCAGCAGCTCAGACAGGGGGAAGAACACTGAAGCTTTCTTT. This codes for CASSSDRGKNTEAFF. The rearrangement joins TRBV5-6 to TRBJ1-1, with 9 nucleotides matching TRBD1. CDR3 length: 15 amino acids. V lost 3 bases and J lost 1; bases outside the gene matches: 4. Per the germline V gene, CDR1 is SGHDT and CDR2 is YYEEEE. Filled out from reference TRBV5-6 and TRBJ1-1, the complete variable domain reads DAGVTQSPTHLIKTRGQQVTLRCSPKSGHDTVSWYQQALGQGPQFIFQYYEEEERQRGNFPDRFSGHQFPNYSSELNVNALLLGDSALYLCASSSDRGKNTEAFFGQGTRLTVV.

Written as DNA, the CDR3 is TGTGCCAGCAGTAAGACAGGGGGCGCACAGACCCAGTACTTC. Its translation: CASSKTGGAQTQYF. The V and J genes are TRBV6-5 and TRBJ2-5; 10 bases map to TRBD1. Germline values: CDR1 MNHEY, CDR2 SVGAGI. This CDR3 has 14 amino acids. Germline trimming cut 5 bases from V and 6 bases from J; bases unmatched to any gene: 6.

The gene calls are TRBV18 and TRBJ2-3; D possibly corresponds to TRBD1 (8 bases). The germline gives CDR1 KGHSH, CDR2 LQKENI. The CDR3 is 15 amino acids. Trimming pared 4 bases from V and 4 bases from J, leaving 15 bases between. The CDR3 DNA reads as TGTGCCAGCTCACAAGGACAGGGAGGGTCAGATACGCAGTATTTT. Protein product: CASSQGQGGSDTQYF.